These T cell receptor beta chains were read from a single sample in a study of regulatory T cells in long-lasting Graves disease. TCRdb recomputed calls from the multiplex PCR reads with MiXCR, one row per CDR3 protein. Of 700,000 or so distinct CDR3 sequences listed, approximately 29% are singletons. The source material was peripheral blood mononuclear cells (PBMCs), sampled when the disease was refractory, from a patient treated with antithyroid drugs. The source of these receptors is a female donor with Graves disease. Both conserved end residues are trimmed from each CDR3. Each record gives: D gene, J gene, V gene, CDR3 protein. D genes are given only for firm matches.

>TRBD2|TRBJ2-5|TRBV28
ASSPPGLAGGQETQY
>.|TRBJ1-2|TRBV24-1
ATSKGNYGYT
>TRBD1|TRBJ2-7|TRBV10-3
ASLPGTAPTRGSYEQY
>TRBD1|TRBJ2-2|TRBV6-1
ASSLLDRGTGELF
>.|TRBJ2-2|TRBV10-2
ASSPASTGELF
>.|TRBJ2-7|TRBV5-1
ASGETGTAPSEQY
>.|TRBJ1-1|TRBV28
AGRGAGKNTEAF
>TRBD2|TRBJ2-7|TRBV10-3
AISGARGTPYEQY
>TRBD2|TRBJ2-4|TRBV20-1
SASDTAGGGNIQY
>TRBD2|TRBJ2-7|TRBV7-3
ASSPMGAGGEEQY
>TRBD1|TRBJ1-3|TRBV20-1
SARDPGTGWNTIY
>TRBD2|TRBJ2-7|TRBV29-1
SVEVVLSGKVEQY
>TRBD2|TRBJ2-2|TRBV12-3/TRBV12-4
ASSLFGRADTGELF
>.|TRBJ2-6|TRBV11-2
ASSLGVGAGANVLT
>.|TRBJ2-5|TRBV20-1
SARSPGQETQY
>.|TRBJ1-2|TRBV9
ASSVAGRSVYGYT
>.|TRBJ2-7|TRBV20-1
SARDIQEQY
>.|TRBJ2-6|TRBV2
ASSSNFQPGRLSGANVLT
>.|TRBJ1-1|TRBV6-1
ASSESGAKMNTEAF
>.|TRBJ1-2|TRBV12-3/TRBV12-4
ASSPTGQDYGYT
>TRBD1|TRBJ1-3|TRBV15
ATSRRQGLSGNTIY
>.|TRBJ2-6|TRBV29-1
SVYTGTRGANVLT
>TRBD1|TRBJ1-2|TRBV20-1
SAGGPGQGEYGYT
>.|TRBJ2-2|TRBV12-3/TRBV12-4
ASSLFSGTDTGELF
>.|TRBJ2-5|TRBV7-2
ASSLMGRDQETQY
>TRBD2|TRBJ2-1|TRBV9
ASSVAGGGNEQF
>TRBD1|TRBJ1-4|TRBV2
ASSEKGQGNEKLF